Following are 2 T cell receptor beta chains from one sample sequenced in a study of control samples from healthy donors and cancer patients. TCRdb's copy holds only in-frame clones and misses some; the assay was immunoSEQ multiplex PCR. The sample records 100,000 to 150,000 clones, approximately 94% being singletons. The sequenced sample was PBMCs. These receptor sequences come from a man in his fifties or sixties with head and neck cancer.

This rearrangement joins TRBV28 to TRBJ1-1; D call uncertain. V lost 2 bases to trimming and J lost 5 bases, with 12 bases between them. CDR1 and CDR2 (germline): MDHEN, SYDVKM. The CDR3 length is 14 residues. The CDR3 nucleotides are TGTGCCAGCAGTTTAGCAGGCTACGGAACTGAAGCTTTCTTT. As protein: CASSLAGYGTEAFF.

The chain uses TRBV7-2 and TRBJ2-2; D perhaps matches TRBD2 (6 bases). The CDR3 runs to 15 residues. The V gene lost 4 bases and the J gene lost 5 bases, with 14 bases spanning the gap. The V gene's germline CDR1 is SGHTA and CDR2 FQGNSA. CDR3 DNA: TGTGCCAGCAGCTCCTCTAAGCGGGTTACCGGGGAGCTGTTTTTT. It codes for CASSSSKRVTGELFF.